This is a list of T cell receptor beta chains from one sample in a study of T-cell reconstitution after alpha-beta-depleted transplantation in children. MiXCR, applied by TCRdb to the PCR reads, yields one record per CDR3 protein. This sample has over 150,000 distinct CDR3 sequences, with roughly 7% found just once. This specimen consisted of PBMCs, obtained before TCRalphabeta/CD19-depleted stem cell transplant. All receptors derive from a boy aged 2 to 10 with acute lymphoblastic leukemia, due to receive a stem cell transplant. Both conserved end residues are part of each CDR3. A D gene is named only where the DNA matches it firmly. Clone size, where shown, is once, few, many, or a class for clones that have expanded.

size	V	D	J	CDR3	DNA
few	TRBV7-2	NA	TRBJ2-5	CASSQAGWEETQYF	TGTGCCAGCAGCCAGGCAGGGTGGGAAGAGACCCAGTACTTC
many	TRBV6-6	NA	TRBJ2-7	CASIGSGYEQYF	TGTGCCAGCATTGGGTCCGGCTACGAGCAGTACTTC
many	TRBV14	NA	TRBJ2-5	CASSQERKETQYF	TGTGCCAGCAGCCAAGAACGAAAAGAGACCCAGTACTTC
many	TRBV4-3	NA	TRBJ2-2	CASSPRQGAGELFF	TGCGCCAGCAGCCCCAGGCAGGGCGCCGGGGAGCTGTTTTTT
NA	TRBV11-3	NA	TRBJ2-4	CASSQPGGLANIQYF	TGTGCCAGCAGCCAACCCGGGGGTCTGGCGAACATTCAGTACTTC
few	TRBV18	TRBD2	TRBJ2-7	CASSPPTSGSDEQYF	TGTGCCAGCTCACCACCCACTAGCGGGAGTGACGAGCAGTACTTC
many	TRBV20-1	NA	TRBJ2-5	CSARSSGETQYF	TGCAGTGCTAGGTCCTCAGGCGAGACCCAGTACTTC
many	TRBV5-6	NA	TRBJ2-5	CASSLDETQYF	TGTGCCAGCAGCTTGGATGAGACCCAGTACTTC
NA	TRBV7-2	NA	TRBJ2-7	CASSQLSYEQYF	TGTGCCAGCAGCCAGCTCTCCTACGAGCAGTACTTC
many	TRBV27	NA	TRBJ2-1	CASNLVGGNEQFF	TGTGCCAGCAATTTAGTGGGGGGCAATGAGCAGTTCTTC
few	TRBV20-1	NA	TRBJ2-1	CSAGLGGGALYEQFF	TGCAGTGCTGGACTAGGAGGGGGGGCATTGTATGAGCAGTTCTTC
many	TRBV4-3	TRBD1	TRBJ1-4	CASSPSTGRDEKLFF	TGCGCCAGCAGCCCGTCGACAGGGCGGGATGAAAAACTGTTTTTT
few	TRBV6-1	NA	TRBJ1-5	CASSEALRDSNQPQHF	TGTGCCAGCAGTGAAGCGCTACGGGACAGCAATCAGCCCCAGCATTTT
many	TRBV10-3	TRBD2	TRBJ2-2	CAIPGGANTGELFF	TGTGCCATCCCGGGGGGGGCGAACACCGGGGAGCTGTTTTTT
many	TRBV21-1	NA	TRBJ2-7	CASESLGGLERDSYEQYF	TGTGCCAGCGAAAGTTTAGGGGGGCTTGAGCGGGACTCCTACGAGCAGTACTTC